The rows below give T cell receptor beta chains drawn from one sample of a study of cytomegalovirus exposure and HLA in healthy donors. Some clones are missing from TCRdb's copy, which holds only in-frame ones; the method was immunoSEQ multiplex PCR. This sample has approximately 150,000 clones; around 78% occur once, and the top ten carry roughly 1.7%. Sequencing was carried out using PBMCs. These receptors were obtained from a woman under 30 in good health and CMV-seronegative. Both conserved end residues are part of each CDR3. A D gene is named only where the DNA matches it firmly. For some rows the clone size is stated as once, few or many, or as a class when expanded; others skip it.

j_call: TRBJ1-2; d_call: TRBD1; v_call: TRBV4-1; clone_size: few; cdr3_aa: CASSLTQGAGGYTF; cdr3_nt: TGCGCCAGCAGCCTGACGCAGGGGGCTGGAGGCTACACCTTC
j_call: TRBJ1-2; d_call: .; v_call: TRBV11-3; clone_size: .; cdr3_aa: CASSSGLTLNYGYTF; cdr3_nt: TGTGCCAGCAGCTCGGGACTTACCCTCAACTATGGCTACACCTTC
j_call: TRBJ1-5; d_call: .; v_call: TRBV6-5; clone_size: .; cdr3_aa: CASSSDSYQPQHF; cdr3_nt: TGTGCCAGCAGTTCAGACAGTTATCAGCCCCAGCATTTT
j_call: TRBJ1-1; d_call: .; v_call: TRBV30; clone_size: .; cdr3_aa: CAWSVGADTEAFF; cdr3_nt: TGTGCCTGGAGTGTTGGTGCGGACACTGAAGCTTTCTTT
j_call: TRBJ1-5; d_call: .; v_call: TRBV5-5; clone_size: .; cdr3_aa: CASSLGKRDQPQHF; cdr3_nt: TGTGCCAGCAGCCTCGGAAAGCGCGATCAGCCCCAGCATTTT
j_call: TRBJ2-3; d_call: TRBD2; v_call: TRBV5-1; clone_size: .; cdr3_aa: CASSSAPIRLAGRWRDTQYF; cdr3_nt: TGCGCCAGCAGCTCGGCCCCTATCCGACTAGCGGGGAGGTGGCGGGATACGCAGTATTTT
j_call: TRBJ1-2; d_call: TRBD1; v_call: TRBV7-8; clone_size: .; cdr3_aa: CASSLEGGTGYGYTF; cdr3_nt: TGTGCCAGCAGCTTAGAGGGGGGGACAGGCTATGGCTACACCTTC
j_call: TRBJ1-2; d_call: .; v_call: TRBV12-5; clone_size: .; cdr3_aa: CASAWGTAYGYTF; cdr3_nt: TGTGCTAGTGCCTGGGGGACTGCTTATGGCTACACCTTC
j_call: TRBJ2-5; d_call: .; v_call: TRBV29-1; clone_size: .; cdr3_aa: CSVGRTAQETQYF; cdr3_nt: TGCAGCGTAGGTAGGACAGCGCAAGAGACCCAGTACTTC
j_call: TRBJ1-1; d_call: .; v_call: TRBV4-1; clone_size: .; cdr3_aa: CASSQGYGLGGTEAFF; cdr3_nt: TGCGCCAGCAGCCAAGGGTACGGCCTAGGAGGCACTGAAGCTTTCTTT
j_call: TRBJ1-2; d_call: .; v_call: TRBV6-5; clone_size: .; cdr3_aa: CASSYSGQNNYGYTF; cdr3_nt: TGTGCCAGCAGTTACTCCGGACAGAACAACTATGGCTACACCTTC
j_call: TRBJ1-2; d_call: .; v_call: TRBV5-1; clone_size: .; cdr3_aa: CASSFAHPGSYTF; cdr3_nt: TGCGCCAGCAGCTTTGCACACCCCGGGAGCTACACCTTC
j_call: TRBJ1-1; d_call: TRBD1; v_call: TRBV7-2; clone_size: few; cdr3_aa: CASSFLQGLAFF; cdr3_nt: TGTGCCAGCAGCTTCCTACAGGGGTTAGCTTTCTTT
j_call: TRBJ2-2; d_call: TRBD2; v_call: TRBV7-2; clone_size: few; cdr3_aa: CASSDGRTSGYTGELFF; cdr3_nt: TGTGCCAGCAGCGATGGCCGGACTAGCGGATACACCGGGGAGCTGTTTTTT
j_call: TRBJ2-3; d_call: .; v_call: TRBV28; clone_size: .; cdr3_aa: CASSGPSSTDTQYF; cdr3_nt: TGTGCCAGCAGTGGCCCCTCGAGCACAGATACGCAGTATTTT
j_call: TRBJ2-2; d_call: .; v_call: TRBV7-2; clone_size: .; cdr3_aa: CASSPKEGGTGELFF; cdr3_nt: TGTGCCAGCAGCCCAAAAGAAGGGGGCACCGGGGAGCTGTTTTTT
j_call: TRBJ2-6; d_call: .; v_call: TRBV4-3; clone_size: once; cdr3_aa: CASSQDFDRHFSGANVLTF; cdr3_nt: TGCGCCAGCAGCCAAGATTTCGACAGACACTTCTCTGGGGCCAACGTCCTGACTTTC
j_call: TRBJ2-2; d_call: TRBD2; v_call: TRBV2; clone_size: .; cdr3_aa: CASSSTGTRNTGELFF; cdr3_nt: TGTGCCAGCAGTTCCACCGGGACTAGGAACACCGGGGAGCTGTTTTTT
j_call: TRBJ2-4; d_call: .; v_call: TRBV4-1; clone_size: .; cdr3_aa: CASSHRVAKNIQYF; cdr3_nt: TGCGCCAGCAGCCACAGGGTGGCCAAAAACATTCAGTACTTC
j_call: TRBJ2-1; d_call: TRBD2; v_call: TRBV5-1; clone_size: .; cdr3_aa: CASSPLAGSYNEQFF; cdr3_nt: TGCGCCAGCAGTCCGTTAGCGGGTTCCTACAATGAGCAGTTCTTC
j_call: TRBJ2-3; d_call: TRBD1; v_call: TRBV7-2; clone_size: few; cdr3_aa: CASSKGQGRSPDTQYF; cdr3_nt: TGTGCCAGCAGCAAGGGACAGGGGAGGTCCCCAGATACGCAGTATTTT
j_call: TRBJ1-5; d_call: .; v_call: TRBV7-9; clone_size: .; cdr3_aa: CSSSFRGTNRVPQHF; cdr3_nt: TGTTCCAGCAGCTTCCGTGGCACAAACAGGGTTCCCCAGCATTTT
j_call: TRBJ1-4; d_call: TRBD1; v_call: TRBV18; clone_size: .; cdr3_aa: CASSPGTGREKLFF; cdr3_nt: TGTGCCAGCTCACCCGGGACAGGAAGGGAAAAACTGTTTTTT
j_call: TRBJ1-5; d_call: .; v_call: TRBV9; clone_size: .; cdr3_aa: CASSVGGSNQPQHF; cdr3_nt: TGTGCCAGCAGCGTCGGGGGGAGCAATCAGCCCCAGCATTTT
j_call: TRBJ1-1; d_call: .; v_call: TRBV30; clone_size: .; cdr3_aa: CAWSEGSWTEAFF; cdr3_nt: TGTGCCTGGAGTGAGGGGTCTTGGACTGAAGCTTTCTTT
j_call: TRBJ2-3; d_call: .; v_call: TRBV9; clone_size: once; cdr3_aa: CASSGRDSASLSTDTQYF; cdr3_nt: TGTGCCAGCAGCGGCCGGGACTCCGCCTCCCTTAGCACAGATACGCAGTATTTT
j_call: TRBJ2-3; d_call: TRBD1; v_call: TRBV28; clone_size: .; cdr3_aa: CASSLFHPTGVSTDTQYF; cdr3_nt: TGTGCCAGCAGTTTATTCCACCCCACAGGGGTGAGCACAGATACGCAGTATTTT
j_call: TRBJ2-3; d_call: TRBD2; v_call: TRBV11-3; clone_size: .; cdr3_aa: CASSARLAGSTDTQYF; cdr3_nt: TGTGCCAGCAGCGCGCGACTAGCGGGTAGCACAGATACGCAGTATTTT
j_call: TRBJ2-1; d_call: TRBD2; v_call: TRBV7-9; clone_size: .; cdr3_aa: CASSSLAGVWNEQFF; cdr3_nt: TGTGCCAGCAGCTCGTTAGCGGGAGTCTGGAATGAGCAGTTCTTC
j_call: TRBJ1-5; d_call: .; v_call: TRBV6-1; clone_size: .; cdr3_aa: CASSEIQGYQPQHF; cdr3_nt: TGTGCCAGCAGTGAGATACAGGGTTATCAGCCCCAGCATTTT
j_call: TRBJ2-3; d_call: TRBD1; v_call: TRBV2; clone_size: .; cdr3_aa: CASSKTGGRDTQYF; cdr3_nt: TGTGCCAGCAGTAAGACAGGGGGGAGAGATACGCAGTATTTT
j_call: TRBJ2-1; d_call: TRBD2; v_call: TRBV4-3; clone_size: few; cdr3_aa: CASSHPSGSNEQFF; cdr3_nt: TGCGCCAGCAGCCATCCTAGCGGGAGCAATGAGCAGTTCTTC
j_call: TRBJ2-3; d_call: .; v_call: TRBV6-4; clone_size: .; cdr3_aa: CASSEGQASTDTQYF; cdr3_nt: TGTGCCAGCAGTGAGGGACAAGCTAGCACAGATACGCAGTATTTT
j_call: TRBJ1-1; d_call: .; v_call: TRBV5-6; clone_size: .; cdr3_aa: CASSLLGQTNTEAFF; cdr3_nt: TGTGCCAGCAGCTTGCTCGGACAGACGAACACTGAAGCTTTCTTT
j_call: TRBJ2-1; d_call: TRBD2; v_call: TRBV7-6; clone_size: .; cdr3_aa: CASSLLAGSYEQFF; cdr3_nt: TGTGCCAGCAGTTTACTAGCGGGAAGTTATGAGCAGTTCTTC
j_call: TRBJ2-5; d_call: TRBD2; v_call: TRBV19; clone_size: few; cdr3_aa: CASSMDGSGRRQTQYF; cdr3_nt: TGTGCCAGTAGTATGGATGGGAGCGGGAGGAGGCAGACCCAGTACTTC
j_call: TRBJ2-1; d_call: TRBD2; v_call: TRBV6-6; clone_size: few; cdr3_aa: CASSYLAGVHPNEQFF; cdr3_nt: TGTGCCAGCAGTTATTTAGCGGGAGTTCACCCCAATGAGCAGTTCTTC
j_call: TRBJ1-2; d_call: .; v_call: TRBV14; clone_size: .; cdr3_aa: CASSPLGGNYGYTF; cdr3_nt: TGTGCCAGCAGCCCCCTGGGAGGGAACTATGGCTACACCTTC
j_call: TRBJ2-1; d_call: TRBD2; v_call: TRBV7-2; clone_size: .; cdr3_aa: CASSFSSGRGINEQFF; cdr3_nt: TGTGCCAGCAGCTTCAGTAGCGGGAGGGGAATCAATGAGCAGTTCTTC
j_call: TRBJ2-2; d_call: TRBD2; v_call: TRBV5-1; clone_size: .; cdr3_aa: CASSFSTGGLTGELFF; cdr3_nt: TGCGCCAGCAGCTTCTCAACGGGGGGGCTAACCGGGGAGCTGTTTTTT
j_call: TRBJ2-2; d_call: .; v_call: TRBV5-5; clone_size: few; cdr3_aa: CASSLRGLPGGELFF; cdr3_nt: TGTGCCAGCAGCCTCCGGGGACTCCCAGGAGGGGAGCTGTTTTTT
j_call: TRBJ2-1; d_call: TRBD2; v_call: TRBV4-3; clone_size: .; cdr3_aa: CASSQDIRREVAYNEQFF; cdr3_nt: TGCGCCAGCAGCCAAGATATTCGGCGGGAGGTAGCCTACAATGAGCAGTTCTTC
j_call: TRBJ1-5; d_call: .; v_call: TRBV28; clone_size: .; cdr3_aa: CASNDRTYQPQHF; cdr3_nt: TGTGCCAGCAATGACAGAACCTATCAGCCCCAGCATTTT
j_call: TRBJ2-6; d_call: TRBD1; v_call: TRBV4-1; clone_size: few; cdr3_aa: CASSQGQGTGANVLTF; cdr3_nt: TGCGCCAGCAGCCAAGGACAGGGCACTGGGGCCAACGTCCTGACTTTC
j_call: TRBJ1-4; d_call: .; v_call: TRBV4-1; clone_size: .; cdr3_aa: CASSRFEGRRIATNEKLFF; cdr3_nt: TGCGCCAGCAGCCGCTTCGAGGGGAGGAGAATTGCAACTAATGAAAAACTGTTTTTT